This TCR beta chain was sequenced for a study of T cells in localized non-small cell lung cancer. Sequenced by immunoSEQ multiplex PCR; TCRdb stores in-frame clones only, minus some. The sample consists of 100,000 or so clones, approximately 91% of them appearing once. The V end was cut by 3 bases, the J end by 5 bases, with 22 bases between. This CDR3 is built from 17 residues. Germline V gene lookup returns CDR1 SEHNR and CDR2 FQNEAQ (reference sequence). Sequences were derived from PBMCs, sampled before any cancer treatment. The receptor comes from a woman aged 35-75 years with stage II squamous cell lung carcinoma. This rearrangement joins TRBV7-9 to TRBJ2-5; maybe TRBD1 (5 bases). For the CDR3, the DNA is TGTGCCAGCAGCTTCCCGTTGGGGCAGGGTGGTCGGGAGACCCAGTACTTC. Amino acid sequence: CASSFPLGQGGRETQYF. The whole variable domain, filled in from reference TRBV7-9 and TRBJ2-5, reads DTGVSQNPRHKITKRGQNVTFRCDPISEHNRLYWYRQTLGQGPEFLTYFQNEAQLEKSRLLSDRFSAERPKGSFSTLEIQRTEQGDSAMYLCASSFPLGQGGRETQYFGPGTRLLVL.